The 24 T cell receptor beta chains below come from one sample, sequenced in a study of blood T cell repertoires in COVID-19. The protocol was immunoSEQ multiplex PCR, while the TCRdb copy is restricted to in-frame clones and leaves out a portion. This sample has 490,000 or so clones, with 70% to 90% found just once. Source material: PBMCs or T cells enriched from blood (not recorded which). Every receptor here comes from a woman aged 60-70 years who had recovered from COVID-19.

This rearrangement joins TRBV5-1 to TRBJ2-7, with 9 bases fitting TRBD1. Germline V CDR1 and CDR2: SGHRS, YFSETQ. V dropped 0 bases and J dropped 6; count of bases not matched to a gene: 7. The CDR3 length is 15 residues. The CDR3, as DNA: TGCGCCAGCAGCTTGGGACAGGGGGGGACCCTCGAGCAGTACTTC. It specifies CASSLGQGGTLEQYF. The entire variable domain, with the rest obtained from reference TRBV5-1 and TRBJ2-7, is as follows: KAGVTQTPRYLIKTRGQQVTLSCSPISGHRSVSWYQQTPGQGLQFLFEYFSETQRNKGNFPGRFSGRQFSNSRSEMNVSTLELGDSALYLCASSLGQGGTLEQYFGPGTRLTVT.

This clone was observed a few times. This same CDR3 is encoded by further DNA sequences in the sample. The chain is built from TRBV11-2 and TRBJ2-7, with 7 bases that match TRBD2. CDR1 and CDR2 from the germline V gene are SGHAT and FQNNGV. V lost 1 base to trimming and J lost 0 bases; unmatched junction nucleotides: 0. This CDR3 contains 14 residues. This CDR3 reads CASSLGGGSYEQYV. The CDR3 region has the DNA TGTGCCAGCAGCTTAGGGGGGGGCTCCTACGAGCAGTACGTC.

The chain recombines TRBV7-8 with TRBJ2-3, with D tentatively TRBD1 (5 bases). CDR3 length equals 13 residues. V dropped 7 bases and J dropped 5 bases, with 13 bases sitting between them. CDR1 is SGHVS and CDR2 is FQNEAQ in the germline V gene. As DNA, the CDR3 is TGTGCCAGCAAACCCCCAGGGCTAGATACGCAGTATTTT. Its protein is CASKPPGLDTQYF.

V usage is TRBV15 and J usage is TRBJ1-5, with 9 bases matching TRBD1. The CDR3 contains 14 residues. Germline V gene data show CDR1 as LNHNV and CDR2 as YYDKDF (reference sequence). With V trimmed by 8 bases and J by 5 bases, 7 bases remained unmatched. The CDR3 coding sequence is TGTGCCACCCAAGGGGGACAGGGCTATCAGCCCCAGCATTTT. Residues: CATQGGQGYQPQHF.

This sequence joins TRBV25-1 and TRBJ1-2, with TRBD1 matching 7 bases. This CDR3 contains 15 residues. CDR1 and CDR2 from the germline V gene are MGHDK and SYGVNS. The junction had 13 bases not matched to a gene; V was cut back by 2 bases and J by 10 bases. CDR3 sequence reads: CASSEDKGAWVSYTF. CDR3 in DNA: TGTGCCAGCAGTGAAGATAAGGGGGCTTGGGTCTCCTACACCTTC.

The genes are TRBV5-4 and TRBJ2-7, with D hard to call. V was pared by 4 bases and J by 4 bases, with 12 bases between. Per germline, CDR1 SGHNT and CDR2 YYREEE (reference sequence). CDR3 size: 13 residues. CDR3 region: CASSPGPIYEQYF. The CDR3 DNA follows: TGTGCCAGCAGCCCCGGTCCTATATACGAGCAGTACTTC.

The V and J genes are TRBV27 and TRBJ1-1; 8 bases map to TRBD1. This CDR3 comprises 14 residues. With V trimmed by 5 bases and J by 6 bases, 8 bases remained unmatched. The V gene's germline CDR1 is MNHEY and CDR2 SMNVEV (reference sequence). In DNA, the CDR3 is TGTGCCAGCAGTCTCGGACAGGGTAGGGCTGAAGCTTTCTTT. Its translation: CASSLGQGRAEAFF.

This clone was observed a handful of times. The rearrangement uses TRBV19 and TRBJ2-2; the match to TRBD1 covers 8 bases. Looked up from germline, CDR1 is LNHDA and CDR2 is SQIVND (reference sequence). The CDR3 is made up of 17 amino acids. Trimming at V came to 7 bases and at J to 1 base, leaving 11 bases not matched to a gene. Written as DNA, the CDR3 is TGTGCCAGTATCCCCTCCGACAGGGGCCGGAACACCGGGGAGCTGTTTTTT. Translation gives CASIPSDRGRNTGELFF.

The chain has TRBV28 and TRBJ2-7, with TRBD1 identical over 9 bases. Germline loops: CDR1 MDHEN, CDR2 SYDVKM. CDR3 length: 14 residues. The V segment lost 5 bases and the J segment 8 bases; nucleotides outside the gene matches: 10. The CDR3 protein is CASSLSGTGRKQYV. Here the CDR3 DNA reads TGTGCCAGCAGTCTTTCCGGGACAGGGAGGAAGCAGTACGTC.

The gene calls are TRBV9 and TRBJ2-5; possibly TRBD1 for D (5 bases). Trimming removed 0 bases from V and 5 bases from J, with 11 bases in between. Germline lookup yields CDR1 SGDLS and CDR2 YYNGEE. CDR3 length: 14 residues. The CDR3 DNA reads as TGTGCCAGCAGCGTAGGGGGCCGAGATGAGACCCAGTACTTC. Protein: CASSVGGRDETQYF.

V and J are TRBV29-1 and TRBJ1-2, with a possible D match to TRBD1 (6 bases). The V gene's germline CDR1 is SQVTM and CDR2 ANQGSEA. Trimming stripped 2 bases from V and 14 bases from J, with 15 bases between. The CDR3 length is 11 residues. Here the CDR3 DNA reads TGCAGCGTTGAATCGCCGGGACAATCGACCTTC. Its translation: CSVESPGQSTF.

This sequence joins TRBV7-2 and TRBJ1-1; 7 bases map to TRBD1. The CDR3 sequence is 13 residues long. After removal of 0 bases from V and 10 bases from J, the junction contained 5 bases not matched to a gene. Germline lookup yields CDR1 SGHTA and CDR2 FQGNSA. CDR3 bases: TGTGCCAGCAGCTTAGCGGGCGACAGGGCAGCTTTCTTT. Translated, it gives CASSLAGDRAAFF. Supplemented by reference TRBV7-2 and TRBJ1-1, the full variable domain reads GAGVSQSPSNKVTEKGKDVELRCDPISGHTALYWYRQSLGQGLEFLIYFQGNSAPDKSGLPSDRFSAERTGGSVSTLTIQRTQQEDSAVYLCASSLAGDRAAFFGQGTRLTVV.

The chain uses TRBV28 and TRBJ1-1, with a possible D match to TRBD1 (5 bases). Germline CDR1 reads MDHEN; CDR2 reads SYDVKM. The CDR3 is made up of 14 amino acids. V dropped 5 bases and J dropped 8 bases, with 18 bases sitting between them. The CDR3 loop is CASSPSGTNLEAFF. The CDR3 region has the DNA TGTGCCAGCAGTCCTTCCGGGACTAACTTAGAAGCTTTCTTT.

J is TRBJ2-2 and V is TRBV3-1 (or the pseudogene TRBV3-2); no reliable D call. V dropped 1 base and J dropped 6 bases, with 3 bases sitting between them. The CDR3 extends over 12 amino acids. Germline CDR1 LGHDT, CDR2 YNNKEL (reference sequence). The DNA of the CDR3 is TGTGCCAGCAGCCAAGTCTCCGGGGAGCTGTTTTTT. The encoded protein is CASSQVSGELFF.

A single count supports this clone. The chain joins TRBV7-6 to TRBJ2-1; a weak D match, TRBD1 (5 bases). This CDR3 comprises 17 residues. V was trimmed by 1 base and J by 0 bases, leaving 13 bases between them. Germline loops: CDR1 SGHVS, CDR2 FNYEAQ. CDR3: CASSLGTQYSSYNEQFF. CDR3 DNA: TGTGCCAGCAGCTTAGGGACACAGTATAGCTCCTACAATGAGCAGTTCTTC.

The genes are TRBV5-1 and TRBJ1-2; 9 bases map to TRBD1. The length of the CDR3 is 15 residues. The V gene's germline CDR1 is SGHRS and CDR2 YFSETQ. With 3 bases clipped from V and 8 bases from J, the junction kept 11 bases outside the gene matches. The CDR3 here is CASSSPGQGSGGYTF. CDR3 in DNA: TGCGCCAGCAGCTCACCGGGACAGGGATCTGGAGGCTACACCTTC.

This chain connects TRBV15 to TRBJ2-7; maybe TRBD1 (5 bases). This CDR3 region has 15 residues. V lost 0 bases and J lost 2, with 11 bases in between. The germline V gene has CDR1 LNHNV and CDR2 YYDKDF (reference sequence). CDR3 sequence (DNA): TGTGCCACCAGCAGAGATTCGGCAGGGACCTACGAGCAGTACTTC. Amino acid sequence: CATSRDSAGTYEQYF.

The genes are TRBV5-1 and TRBJ1-1, with D hard to call. Trimming cost V 1 base and J 7 bases, with 8 bases left between them. CDR3 size: 12 residues. CDR1 and CDR2 from the germline V gene are SGHRS and YFSETQ. The chain's CDR3 is CASSLIGSEAFF. CDR3 bases: TGCGCCAGCAGCTTGATAGGGAGTGAAGCTTTCTTT.

The chain joins TRBV2 to TRBJ1-2; 8 nucleotides line up with TRBD1. This CDR3 region has 13 residues. V gave up 5 bases and J gave up 6 bases; unmatched junction bases: 5. CDR1 and CDR2 from the germline V gene are SNHLY and FYNNEI. The DNA for the CDR3 is TGTGCCAGCAGTTTGCAGGGGGCGAATGGCTACACCTTC. Amino acid sequence: CASSLQGANGYTF.

The V call is TRBV11-2, the J call TRBJ2-4; 8 nucleotides agree with TRBD2. The CDR3 totals 17 residues. Trimming at V came to 5 bases and at J to 2 bases, leaving 11 bases not matched to a gene. Germline V gene sequence: CDR1 SGHAT, CDR2 FQNNGV. The CDR3 region has the DNA TGTGCCAGCAGCGGACCGGGGGGGGCCTTATCCAAAAACATTCAGTACTTC. Translated, it gives CASSGPGGALSKNIQYF.

CDR3 sequence reads: CASSIRWTANTEAFF. In nucleotides, the CDR3 is TGTGCCAGTAGTATCCGGTGGACAGCGAACACTGAAGCTTTCTTT. The chain links TRBV19 to TRBJ1-1; D might be TRBD1 (6 bases). V shed 3 bases and J shed 1 base, with 12 bases lying between them. The CDR3 spans 15 residues. Germline loops: CDR1 LNHDA, CDR2 SQIVND (reference sequence).

The chain has TRBV11-2 and TRBJ1-2; 7 nucleotides match TRBD1. This CDR3 is built from 17 residues. CDR1 is SGHAT, CDR2 FQNNGV, per germline. V gave up 0 bases and J gave up 9 bases; unmatched junction bases: 16. The CDR3 spells CASSLDMKTGNRISYTF. The DNA for the CDR3 is TGTGCCAGCAGCTTAGATATGAAGACAGGGAACCGTATTAGCTACACCTTC.

The chain has TRBV11-2 and TRBJ1-2, with a weak D call TRBD1 (5 bases). Germline CDR1 and CDR2: SGHAT and FQNNGV. The CDR3 length is 15 residues. The V gene lost 6 bases and the J gene lost 4 bases, with 18 bases spanning the gap. The CDR3 reads CASRKPGTALYGYTF. CDR3 coding DNA: TGTGCCAGCAGAAAACCTGGGACTGCCCTCTATGGCTACACCTTC.

The V call is TRBV6-1, the J call TRBJ2-4, with D possibly being TRBD1 (5 bases). CDR3 length: 15 residues. Looked up from germline, CDR1 is MNHNS and CDR2 is SASEGT. Trimming shortened V by 2 bases and J by 4 bases, and 12 bases separated the two germline ends. CDR3 sequence reads: CASSEPQGMKNIQYF. The CDR3 region has the DNA TGTGCCAGCAGTGAACCGCAGGGTATGAAAAACATTCAGTACTTC.